Following are 27 T cell receptor beta chains from one sample sequenced in a study of CD8 T cells in ankylosing spondylitis. Study results and caveats: A TCR beta motif of about eight highly homologous variants appeared characteristic of ankylosing spondylitis blood.

These TCRs are of unknown antigen specificity. TCRdb reprocessed the 5' RACE reads with MiXCR, giving one entry per CDR3 protein. The table lists a few hundred thousand distinct CDR3 sequences, 17% of them singletons, with 0.95% to 1.1% in the top ten. Material: blood, either unsorted or a sorted T cell fraction (not recorded which). These TCRs come from a male donor with ankylosing spondylitis.

The chain joins TRBV6-1 to TRBJ1-5; 11 nucleotides align to TRBD1. The CDR3 has 19 amino acids. The trim removed 7 bases at V and 2 bases at J, leaving 16 bases unmatched. Germline-derived CDR1 and CDR2 are MNHNS and SASEGT. This chain's CDR3 is CASTPWGQGGPGRNQPQHF. In nucleotides, the CDR3 is TGTGCCAGCACCCCCTGGGGACAGGGGGGGCCTGGGCGCAATCAGCCCCAGCATTTT.

The rearrangement uses TRBV6-5 and TRBJ2-5, with 7 bases lining up with TRBD1. The germline gives CDR1 MNHEY, CDR2 SVGAGI. V gave up 3 bases and J gave up 5 bases; unmatched junction bases: 3. There are 13 residues in the CDR3. The CDR3 nucleotides read TGTGCCAGCAGTTATCAGGGGGAGGAGACCCAGTACTTC. This translates into CASSYQGEETQYF.

A few counts support this clonotype. This chain connects TRBV29-1 to TRBJ2-1, with D unclear. This CDR3 has 11 residues. The V gene lost 6 bases and the J gene lost 7 bases, with 10 bases spanning the gap. Germline CDR1 SQVTM, CDR2 ANQGSEA. This CDR3 reads CSVERWNEQFF. Written as DNA, the CDR3 is TGCAGCGTGGAAAGATGGAATGAGCAGTTCTTC.

The CDR3 coding sequence is TGTGCCGGGTCCCCGGGAACCCGACTCACAGATACGCAGTATTTT. Amino acid sequence: CAGSPGTRLTDTQYF. The chain is built from TRBV10-3 and TRBJ2-3; D is possibly TRBD2 (5 bases). The V gene's germline CDR1 is ENHRY and CDR2 SYGVKD. The ends were cut back, 11 bases at V and 2 bases at J, with 20 bases in the middle. The CDR3 contains 15 residues.

V is TRBV20-1 and J is TRBJ2-1, with 8 bases aligning to TRBD1. V dropped 6 bases and J dropped 7; count of bases not matched to a gene: 11. The CDR3 consists of 14 residues. Germline V lookup: CDR1 DFQATT, CDR2 SNEGSKA (reference sequence). The CDR3 sequence: CSAQRQGAWNEQFF. CDR3 sequence (DNA): TGCAGTGCCCAGCGTCAGGGGGCATGGAATGAGCAGTTCTTC.

The rearrangement links TRBV3-1 to TRBJ1-3; perhaps TRBD1 as D (5 bases). V was cut by 6 bases and J by 5 bases, with 14 bases left in between. The germline V gene encodes CDR1 LGHDT and CDR2 YNNKEL (reference sequence). The CDR3 is made up of 14 amino acids. The CDR3 sequence is CASRPGTDRNTIYF. CDR3 DNA sequence: TGTGCCAGCAGACCCGGGACGGACCGAAACACCATATATTTT.

V is TRBV6-6 and J is TRBJ1-1; D is undetermined. This CDR3 contains 13 residues. Trimming took off 5 bases at V and 7 bases at J, with 14 bases between the two ends. CDR1 and CDR2 (germline): MNHNY, SVGAGI (reference sequence). CDR3 region: CASSPQSADEAFF. DNA of the CDR3: TGTGCCAGCAGTCCCCAGTCGGCAGATGAAGCTTTCTTT.

This clonotype was seen ten or more times. V gene TRBV6-6 combines with J gene TRBJ1-3; unclear D gene. Germline CDR1 and CDR2: MNHNY and SVGAGI (reference sequence). This CDR3 is 13 amino acids long. V lost 3 bases, J lost 3 bases, and 6 bases lay in between. CDR3: CASSYGGGNTIYF. CDR3 DNA sequence: TGTGCCAGCAGTTATGGAGGTGGAAACACCATATATTTT.

In its sample, this clonotype was seen a few times. The CDR3 spells CAIGGLSYEQYF. The CDR3 DNA reads TGTGCCATCGGGGGACTGAGCTACGAGCAGTACTTC. The chain combines TRBV10-3 with TRBJ2-7, with TRBD2 as a possible D gene (6 bases). This CDR3 contains 12 residues. Germline V gene data show CDR1 as ENHRY and CDR2 as SYGVKD. Trimming took off 8 bases at V and 3 bases at J, with 11 bases between the two ends.

This rearrangement joins TRBV21-1 to TRBJ2-1; the DNA was not compared with TRBD2, the D call given in the table. TRBV21-1 has pseudogene status. There are 16 residues in the CDR3. The CDR3 DNA sequence: TGTGCCAGCACCCGGGAACGCGGGAGAGGGTACAATGAGCAGTTCTTC. Residues: CASTRERGRGYNEQFF.

Many counts were recorded for this clonotype. The V call is TRBV6-5, the J call TRBJ1-1; no definite D call. CDR1 and CDR2 (germline): MNHEY, SVGAGI. The CDR3 extends over 14 amino acids. V shed 2 bases and J shed 4 bases, with 11 bases lying between them. The CDR3 DNA reads as TGTGCCAGCAGTTACGGAGGACGGGGCACTGAAGCTTTCTTT. Its translation: CASSYGGRGTEAFF.

This clonotype was recorded at least ten times. V is TRBV7-2 and J is TRBJ1-1; perhaps TRBD1 as D (5 bases). Germline lookup yields CDR1 SGHTA and CDR2 FQGNSA. V was cut by 1 base and J by 0 bases, with 9 bases left in between. This CDR3 contains 15 residues. The CDR3 spells CASSLGSGLNTEAFF. DNA of the CDR3: TGTGCCAGCAGCTTAGGATCAGGGCTGAACACTGAAGCTTTCTTT. The full variable domain, rest sourced from reference TRBV7-2 and TRBJ1-1, is GAGVSQSPSNKVTEKGKDVELRCDPISGHTALYWYRQSLGQGLEFLIYFQGNSAPDKSGLPSDRFSAERTGGSVSTLTIQRTQQEDSAVYLCASSLGSGLNTEAFFGQGTRLTVV.

This clonotype was detected only a few times. The rearrangement links TRBV20-1 to TRBJ1-6; 7 nucleotides agree with TRBD1. This CDR3 is built from 19 residues. The germline V gene encodes CDR1 DFQATT and CDR2 SNEGSKA (reference sequence). With 0 bases clipped from V and 7 bases from J, the junction kept 18 bases outside the gene matches. The CDR3 DNA is TGCAGTGCTAGAGATAATTGGCAGGGGGGAAAGGGCCAAAATTCACCCCTCCACTTT. Protein product: CSARDNWQGGKGQNSPLHF.

This clonotype was counted many times. V usage is TRBV5-1 and J usage is TRBJ1-1; D is uncertain. The CDR3 has 13 residues. The germline V gene has CDR1 SGHRS and CDR2 YFSETQ. The V end lost 0 bases, the J end lost 1 base, and 4 bases lay between the germline ends. The CDR3 DNA reads as TGCGCCAGCAGCTTGGTGAGGAACACTGAAGCTTTCTTT. Translation: CASSLVRNTEAFF.

Written as DNA, the CDR3 is TGTGCCAGCAGCAGAGGTCGAGGGATGAACACTGAAGCTTTCTTT. Translated, it gives CASSRGRGMNTEAFF. This chain joins TRBV5-6 and TRBJ1-1; no firm D call. Germline assignment: CDR1 SGHDT and CDR2 YYEEEE. V lost 4 bases and J 0 bases, leaving 13 bases between the germline ends. The CDR3 length is 15 residues.

The V call is TRBV5-1, the J call TRBJ2-5, with 10 bases matching TRBD2. The germline V gene encodes CDR1 SGHRS and CDR2 YFSETQ. The CDR3 is 15 amino acids. The junction had 6 bases not matched to a gene; V was cut back by 4 bases and J by 3 bases. CDR3 region: CASSTGTSDKETQYF. DNA for the CDR3: TGCGCCAGCAGCACCGGGACTAGCGATAAAGAGACCCAGTACTTC. The full variable domain, its missing parts supplied by reference TRBV5-1 and TRBJ2-5, is KAGVTQTPRYLIKTRGQQVTLSCSPISGHRSVSWYQQTPGQGLQFLFEYFSETQRNKGNFPGRFSGRQFSNSRSEMNVSTLELGDSALYLCASSTGTSDKETQYFGPGTRLLVL.

This clonotype came up a few times. CDR3: CSARRGGPGNTIYF. The CDR3 region has the DNA TGCAGTGCTAGGAGAGGGGGTCCCGGAAACACCATATATTTT. The rearrangement joins TRBV20-1 to TRBJ1-3; tentative D call: TRBD1 (6 bases). Germline V gene data show CDR1 as DFQATT and CDR2 as SNEGSKA (reference sequence). The V gene lost 3 bases and the J gene lost 4 bases, with 13 bases spanning the gap. CDR3 size: 14 residues.

This clonotype came up a few times. The chain combines TRBV30 with TRBJ2-2, with D possibly TRBD2 on 6 matching bases. Trimming pared 0 bases from V and 7 bases from J, leaving 18 bases between. CDR1 is GTSNPN, CDR2 SVGIG, per germline (reference sequence). The CDR3 is 16 residues long. Written as DNA, the CDR3 is TGTGCCTGGAGTGTAATAACGGCCGGGAGTGTCGGGGAGCTGTTTTTT. This sequence encodes CAWSVITAGSVGELFF. The whole variable domain, filled in from reference TRBV30 and TRBJ2-2, reads SQTIHQWPATLVQPVGSPLSLECTVEGTSNPNLYWYRQAAGRGLQLLFYSVGIGQISSEVPQNLSASRPQDRQFILSSKKLLLSDSGFYLCAWSVITAGSVGELFFGEGSRLTVL.

This clonotype was seen more than once but under ten times. The chain uses TRBV7-8 and TRBJ2-1; D is unresolved. The CDR3 totals 16 residues. Germline CDR1 and CDR2: SGHVS and FQNEAQ. Trimming shortened V by 0 bases and J by 3 bases, and 12 bases separated the two germline ends. This CDR3 reads CASSLALPGGYNEQFF. The CDR3 DNA is TGTGCCAGCAGCTTAGCGCTTCCAGGCGGCTACAATGAGCAGTTCTTC.

The chain joins TRBV2 to TRBJ2-1; possibly TRBD1 for D (6 bases). V dropped 6 bases and J dropped 4 bases, with 19 bases sitting between them. CDR3 length: 16 residues. Per germline, CDR1 SNHLY and CDR2 FYNNEI. The CDR3 loop is CASRNVRTANYNEQFF. CDR3 in DNA: TGTGCCAGCAGGAACGTGAGGACAGCAAATTACAATGAGCAGTTCTTC.

The V and J genes are TRBV2 and TRBJ2-6, with D hard to call. The CDR3 has 18 amino acids. CDR1 is SNHLY and CDR2 is FYNNEI in the germline V gene. V gave up 6 bases and J gave up 0 bases, with 18 bases separating them. The CDR3 region is CASRSAKLTDSGANVLTF. The DNA for the CDR3 is TGTGCCAGCAGGTCAGCGAAGTTAACTGACTCTGGGGCCAACGTCCTGACTTTC.

This clonotype was observed a handful of times. This sequence joins TRBV2 and TRBJ2-1; no reliable D call. The V end was cut by 8 bases, the J end by 4 bases, with 3 bases between. The germline gives CDR1 SNHLY, CDR2 FYNNEI. There are 10 residues in the CDR3. This CDR3 is CASEYNEQFF. The CDR3 region has the DNA TGTGCCAGCGAATACAATGAGCAGTTCTTC.

The rearrangement links TRBV20-1 to TRBJ2-5; 11 positions agree with TRBD2. The junction had 7 bases not matched to a gene; V was cut back by 5 bases and J by 5 bases. Germline V gene sequence: CDR1 DFQATT, CDR2 SNEGSKA (reference sequence). This CDR3 spans 14 amino acids. The CDR3 region is CSALAGGPLETQYF. The CDR3 DNA reads as TGCAGTGCTTTAGCGGGAGGGCCCCTGGAGACCCAGTACTTC.

This clonotype was seen ten or more times. The J gene is TRBJ2-7, the V gene TRBV29-1; 7 nucleotides align to TRBD2. Per the germline V gene, CDR1 is SQVTM and CDR2 is ANQGSEA. This CDR3 contains 13 residues. The CDR3 nucleotides are TGCGGGGCCCGGAGGGAGGGTACCTACGAGCAGTACTTC. It specifies CGARREGTYEQYF.

The chain combines TRBV20-1 with TRBJ1-2; 11 bases match TRBD1. The CDR3 is made up of 13 amino acids. CDR1 is DFQATT and CDR2 is SNEGSKA in the germline V gene (reference sequence). J was trimmed by 3 bases and V by 6 bases; bases with no gene match: 3. CDR3 coding DNA: TGCAGTGCCCCGGGACAGGGGGACTATGGCTACACCTTC. This gives the protein CSAPGQGDYGYTF.

This clonotype was detected only a few times. This chain uses TRBV9 with TRBJ2-5; 12 nucleotides agree with TRBD2. The junction had 4 bases not matched to a gene; V was cut back by 3 bases and J by 1 base. The CDR3 is 16 residues long. Germline CDR1 and CDR2: SGDLS and YYNGEE. The CDR3 loop is CASSAGLAGTQETQYF. The CDR3 DNA sequence: TGTGCCAGCAGCGCGGGACTAGCGGGTACCCAAGAGACCCAGTACTTC.

This chain joins TRBV5-1 and TRBJ1-4; 7 nucleotides match TRBD1. The germline V gene has CDR1 SGHRS and CDR2 YFSETQ. The V segment lost 0 bases and the J segment 6 bases; nucleotides outside the gene matches: 2. The CDR3 sequence is 14 residues long. The CDR3 nucleotides are TGCGCCAGCAGCTTGGACCAGGGGGATGAAAAACTGTTTTTT. Translating it yields CASSLDQGDEKLFF.